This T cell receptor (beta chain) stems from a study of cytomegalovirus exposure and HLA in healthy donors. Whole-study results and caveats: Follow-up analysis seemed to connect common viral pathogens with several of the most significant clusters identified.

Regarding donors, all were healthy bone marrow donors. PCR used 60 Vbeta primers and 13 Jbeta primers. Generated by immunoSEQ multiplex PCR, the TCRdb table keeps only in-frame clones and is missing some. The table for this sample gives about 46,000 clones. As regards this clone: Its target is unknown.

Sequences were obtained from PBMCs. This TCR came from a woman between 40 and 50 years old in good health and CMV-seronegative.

CDR3 in DNA: TGTGCCAGCTCACCAACCCAGGGCTTCATCTCTGGAAACACCATATATTTT. This translates into CASSPTQGFISGNTIYF. The chain employs TRBV18 and TRBJ1-3; maybe TRBD1 (5 bases). Germline V gene lookup returns CDR1 KGHSH and CDR2 LQKENI. The CDR3 contains 17 residues. The germline V and J ends were trimmed by 2 bases and 0 bases, with 14 bases remaining between them.